The 5 T cell receptor beta chains in this list originate from one sample, sequenced in a study of shared clonotypes between healthy human individuals. Assay used: immunoSEQ multiplex PCR; TCRdb lists only in-frame clones, some missing. The data hold over a million clones, with approximately 96% observed a single time. The sample consisted of naive CD4+ T cells sorted from blood. The sample's subset: CD45RA+ positively selected. These receptors were collected from a man aged 25-45 years in good health.

On this clone itself: Distinct nucleotide sequences in the sample also encode this CDR3. The rearrangement links TRBV7-2 to TRBJ2-5; D unclear. This CDR3 spans 14 amino acids. Germline loops: CDR1 SGHTA, CDR2 FQGNSA. Trimming shortened V by 1 base and J by 2 bases, and 8 bases separated the two germline ends. The CDR3 bases are TGTGCCAGCAGCTTAGTGTCAGGTCAAGAGACCCAGTACTTC. The encoded protein is CASSLVSGQETQYF.

The chain links TRBV4-3 to TRBJ2-5, with D uncertain. CDR1 is LGHNA, CDR2 YSLEER, per germline. Trimming cost V 0 bases and J 5 bases, with 7 bases left between them. The CDR3 extends over 13 amino acids. The CDR3 nucleotides are TGCGCCAGCAGCCAAGATAGGTTGGAGACCCAGTACTTC. Protein product: CASSQDRLETQYF.

The gene calls are TRBV9 and TRBJ2-3; 13 nucleotides match TRBD2. From germline, CDR1 is SGDLS and CDR2 YYNGEE. This CDR3 spans 16 amino acids. With 4 bases clipped from V and 2 bases from J, the junction kept 4 bases outside the gene matches. For the CDR3, the DNA is TGTGCCAGCAGCCCGACTAGCGGGAGGCTCACAGATACGCAGTATTTT. Protein sequence: CASSPTSGRLTDTQYF.

The CDR3 sequence: CASSQEELAGLGEQFF. The CDR3 DNA sequence: TGTGCCAGCAGCCAAGAAGAACTAGCGGGATTGGGGGAGCAGTTCTTC. This chain connects TRBV4-2 to TRBJ2-1; the match to TRBD2 covers 10 bases. CDR1 and CDR2 (germline): LGHNA, YNFKEQ. Trimming took 0 bases from V and 10 from J; bases not matched to a gene: 9. The CDR3 is made up of 16 amino acids.

The chain combines TRBV18 with TRBJ2-7, with D perhaps assigned TRBD1 or TRBD2 (5 bases each). V lost 1 base and J lost 0, with 13 bases in between. Germline-derived CDR1 and CDR2 are KGHSH and LQKENI. This CDR3 comprises 16 residues. This CDR3 is CASSPLGTVSSYEQYF. The CDR3 DNA is TGTGCCAGCTCACCACTCGGGACGGTGAGCTCCTACGAGCAGTACTTC.